Each of the 18 T cell receptor beta chains below was sequenced from the same sample in a study of T cells in Graves' hyperthyroidism and ophthalmopathy. Amplification targeted TCR beta CDR3 regions from RNA transcripts. First-round RT-PCR with HTBI primers amplified the TCR CDR3 region. From the multiplex PCR reads, TCRdb called clonotypes with MiXCR, one entry per CDR3 protein. The table has hundreds of thousands of distinct CDR3 sequences, 17% seen once. The specimen sequenced was blood. The receptors here all came from a woman under 30 with Graves' ophthalmopathy.

As concerns this clonotype: An end of the junction does not agree with germline; a read error may underlie this. CDR3 in DNA: TGTGCCAGTAGTTTCCAAGACAGGCCCGCCTACGAGCAGTACTTC. Protein: CASSFQDRPAYEQYF. This chain links TRBV27 with TRBJ2-7; possibly TRBD1 for D (6 bases). Germline V gene lookup returns CDR1 MNHEY and CDR2 SMNVEV (reference sequence). The CDR3 consists of 15 residues.

This clonotype was detected only a few times. The V gene is TRBV9, the J gene TRBJ2-1; 8 positions match TRBD1. The CDR3 contains 15 residues. V was clipped by 0 bases and J by 8 bases; unmatched bases: 7. Germline V gene lookup returns CDR1 SGDLS and CDR2 YYNGEE. The CDR3 spells CASSVARQGWDEQFF. The CDR3 DNA reads TGTGCCAGCAGCGTAGCAAGACAGGGGTGGGATGAGCAGTTCTTC.

This clonotype was picked up many times. This chain uses TRBV11-2 with TRBJ2-7, with D possibly being TRBD2 (6 bases). The V end lost 5 bases, the J end lost 7 bases, and 24 bases lay between the germline ends. The CDR3 sequence is 16 residues long. In germline, CDR1 is SGHAT, CDR2 FQNNGV. The CDR3 sequence is CASSTTMVRVAGEQYF. The DNA of the CDR3 is TGTGCCAGCAGCACCACGATGGTCCGGGTCGCGGGGGAGCAGTACTTC.

This clonotype was found many times. The genes are TRBV2 and TRBJ1-5; no clear D gene. The CDR3 has 14 residues. V lost 3 bases to trimming and J lost 11 bases, with 17 bases between them. CDR1 and CDR2 (germline): SNHLY, FYNNEI. The CDR3 nucleotides are TGTGCCAGCAGTGAGGACGGCGGACGGTGGTCCCAGCATTTT. Its translation is CASSEDGGRWSQHF.

As for this clonotype: Since a much larger clone is just one base distant, this may be a read error. J is TRBJ1-4 and V is TRBV5-1; 10 bases fit TRBD1. The germline V gene encodes CDR1 SGHRS and CDR2 YFSETQ. This CDR3 has 14 amino acids. CDR3 sequence (DNA): TGCGCCAGCAGCGGGACAGGGGCAAATGAAAAACCGTTTTTT. It yields the protein CASSGTGANEKPFF.

This chain connects TRBV11-1 to TRBJ2-7; 12 positions match TRBD2. V was pared by 3 bases and J by 7 bases, with 16 bases of the junction left unmatched. CDR3 size: 18 residues. The germline V gene encodes CDR1 SGHAT and CDR2 FQDESV (reference sequence). The CDR3 DNA reads as TGTGCCAGCAGCTTTCCGCTAGCGGGAGGGCCCGGCGCGGCTGAGCAGTACTTC. Its translation: CASSFPLAGGPGAAEQYF.

This clonotype was detected ten times or more. The genes are TRBV6-1 and TRBJ2-5, with 12 positions matching TRBD2. V dropped 2 bases and J dropped 5; count of bases not matched to a gene: 9. This CDR3 has 17 residues. Germline V gives CDR1 MNHNS, CDR2 SASEGT. Written as DNA, the CDR3 is TGTGCCAGCAGTGAAATGCTAGCGGGAGGGCCGAGGGAGACCCAGTACTTC. Protein sequence: CASSEMLAGGPRETQYF.

For this clonotype: Germline and junction disagree at one end, which may indicate a read error. The chain joins TRBV5-4 to TRBJ2-6, with 9 bases lining up with TRBD1. Germline lookup yields CDR1 SGHNT and CDR2 YYREEE (reference sequence). The CDR3 runs to 16 residues. In DNA form, the CDR3 reads TGCGCCAGCAGCCAAGGGACAGGGACTGGGGCCAACGTCCTGACTTTC. The encoded protein is CASSQGTGTGANVLTF.

Ten or more counts support this clonotype. The CDR3 bases are TGCAGTGCTAGAGAGGGGGGGAACACTGAAGCTTTCTTT. Amino acids: CSAREGGNTEAFF. The V and J genes are TRBV20-1 and TRBJ1-1; TRBD1 is a possible D gene (5 bases). This CDR3 has 13 amino acids. Trimming cost V 0 bases and J 1 base, with 6 bases left between them. Germline CDR1 and CDR2: DFQATT and SNEGSKA (reference sequence).

In this sample, this clonotype turned up many times. The J gene is TRBJ2-7, the V gene TRBV20-1, with a possible D match to TRBD2 (5 bases). Per germline, CDR1 DFQATT and CDR2 SNEGSKA (reference sequence). The V gene lost 5 bases and the J gene lost 7 bases, with 9 bases spanning the gap. The CDR3 is 10 amino acids. The CDR3 DNA reads TGCAGTGCTCTACTAGGGGAGCAGTACTTC. Its protein is CSALLGEQYF.

V gene TRBV6-1 combines with J gene TRBJ2-6; TRBD1 matches at 7 bases. Germline CDR1 is MNHNS and CDR2 is SASEGT. The trim removed 9 bases at V and 0 bases at J, leaving 5 bases unmatched. The length of the CDR3 is 15 residues. The CDR3 here is CASTTGSSGANVLTF. DNA of the CDR3: TGTGCCAGTACGACAGGGAGCTCTGGGGCCAACGTCCTGACTTTC.

V is TRBV5-1 and J is TRBJ2-4, with 8 bases matching TRBD1. There are 16 residues in the CDR3. The germline V gene encodes CDR1 SGHRS and CDR2 YFSETQ. V dropped 3 bases and J dropped 0; count of bases not matched to a gene: 5. DNA of the CDR3: TGCGCCAGCAGCTGGGGACAGGAACTAGCCAAAAACATTCAGTACTTC. Translation: CASSWGQELAKNIQYF.

This clonotype was seen ten or more times. This chain links TRBV18 with TRBJ2-5; 7 bases line up with TRBD1. The CDR3 runs to 16 residues. Per the germline V gene, CDR1 is KGHSH and CDR2 is LQKENI. V gave up 2 bases and J gave up 1 base; unmatched junction bases: 7. CDR3: CASSPRPDRIQETQYF. DNA of the CDR3: TGTGCCAGCTCACCAAGACCGGACAGGATCCAAGAGACCCAGTACTTC.

In this sample, this clonotype turned up many times. V gene TRBV5-1 combines with J gene TRBJ1-2; D gene unclear. The CDR3 consists of 14 residues. Trimming took off 0 bases at V and 3 bases at J, with 9 bases between the two ends. The germline V gene has CDR1 SGHRS and CDR2 YFSETQ. Here the CDR3 DNA reads TGCGCCAGCAGCTTGGAGGGCGCCGACTATGGCTACACCTTC. As protein: CASSLEGADYGYTF.

The chain recombines TRBV6-1 with TRBJ1-2; 8 bases match TRBD1. CDR1 and CDR2 (germline): MNHNS, SASEGT. Trimming cost V 6 bases and J 2 bases; bases outside gene matches: 8. The CDR3 totals 15 residues. CDR3 region: CASRPPRTGNYGYTF. The CDR3 nucleotides are TGTGCCAGCAGACCACCTCGGACAGGGAACTATGGCTACACCTTC.

This clonotype was detected a few times. The chain carries TRBV6-1 and TRBJ2-2; 8 nucleotides align to TRBD2. Germline CDR1 is MNHNS and CDR2 is SASEGT. This CDR3 is 15 amino acids long. V gave up 6 bases and J gave up 5 bases; unmatched junction bases: 8. Written as DNA, the CDR3 is TGTGCCAGCAGGGATGGGACTAGTAGAACCGGGGAGCTGTTTTTT. Translation: CASRDGTSRTGELFF.

This rearrangement joins TRBV27 to TRBJ2-1; the match to TRBD2 covers 9 bases. CDR3 length equals 16 residues. Germline CDR1 reads MNHEY; CDR2 reads SMNVEV (reference sequence). After removal of 5 bases from V and 4 bases from J, the junction contained 9 bases not matched to a gene. The CDR3 region is CASSIWTSESYNEQFF. The DNA for the CDR3 is TGTGCCAGCAGTATCTGGACTAGCGAGTCATACAATGAGCAGTTCTTC.

In this sample, this clonotype turned up many times. Written as DNA, the CDR3 is TGTGCCAGCAGCTTAGAGGGACTAGAGTACAATGAGCAGTTCTTC. Translation gives CASSLEGLEYNEQFF. V usage is TRBV7-3 and J usage is TRBJ2-1, with 8 bases matching TRBD2. The CDR3 has 15 amino acids. CDR1 and CDR2 (germline): SGHTA, FQGTGA. V gave up 2 bases and J gave up 4 bases; unmatched junction bases: 4. Combining the CDR3 with reference TRBV7-3 and TRBJ2-1 gives the whole variable domain GAGVSQTPSNKVTEKGKYVELRCDPISGHTALYWYRQSLGQGPEFLIYFQGTGAADDSGLPNDRFFAVRPEGSVSTLKIQRTERGDSAVYLCASSLEGLEYNEQFFGPGTRLTVL.